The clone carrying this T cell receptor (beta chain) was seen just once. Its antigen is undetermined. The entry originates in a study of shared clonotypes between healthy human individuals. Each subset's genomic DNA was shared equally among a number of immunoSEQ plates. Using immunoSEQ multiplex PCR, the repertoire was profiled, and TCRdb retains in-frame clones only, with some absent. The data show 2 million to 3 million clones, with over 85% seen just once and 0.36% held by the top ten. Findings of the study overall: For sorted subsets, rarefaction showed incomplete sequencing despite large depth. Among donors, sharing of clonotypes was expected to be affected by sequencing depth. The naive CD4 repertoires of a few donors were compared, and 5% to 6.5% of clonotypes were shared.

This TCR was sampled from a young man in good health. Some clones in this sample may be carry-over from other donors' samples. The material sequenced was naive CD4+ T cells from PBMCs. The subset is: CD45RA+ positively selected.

DNA for the CDR3: TGTGCCAGCAGCTCCGGGGACAGGGACAGTAATCAGCCCCAGCATTTT. The encoded protein is CASSSGDRDSNQPQHF. This chain links TRBV11-2 with TRBJ1-5; 9 bases map to TRBD1. V shed 4 bases, J shed 4 bases, and the junction held 8 bases outside the gene matches. Germline V gene sequence: CDR1 SGHAT, CDR2 FQNNGV. This CDR3 is 16 amino acids long.